This is a list of T cell receptor beta chains from one sample in a study of response to subunit inactivated influenza vaccine. TCRdb reprocessed the RT-PCR reads via MiXCR and lists one record per CDR3 protein. The data hold 650,000 to 850,000 distinct CDR3 sequences, with 14% observed a single time. Sequencing was performed on PBMCs from blood, taken 14 days before vaccination. The receptors were gathered from a man aged 50-59 years who received an inactivated influenza vaccine. Each CDR3 is given with its conserved first and last residue. The D gene is left open where the match is weak. Not all rows give a size; the values are once, few, many and, for expanded clones, a class.

v_gene,abundance,j_gene,d_gene,CDR3nt,CDR3aa
TRBV2,-,TRBJ2-7,-,TGTGCCAGCACCGTTCGACAGGGAGGAAAAGGGGAGCAGTACTTC,CASTVRQGGKGEQYF
TRBV6-6,few,TRBJ1-2,-,TGTGCCAGCAGTCCTCAGAAAGACTATGGCTACACCTTC,CASSPQKDYGYTF
TRBV20-1,-,TRBJ2-7,-,TGCAGTGCTAGAGATAAGCAGCCTAGAAGTATCCACGAGCAGTACTTC,CSARDKQPRSIHEQYF
TRBV5-6,few,TRBJ2-7,TRBD1,TGTGCCAGCAGATCCGGGACAGGGTTCGACGAGCAGTACTTC,CASRSGTGFDEQYF
TRBV27,-,TRBJ2-1,TRBD1,TGTGCCAGCAGTCTGAGGACAGGGCAATATGAGCAGTTCTTC,CASSLRTGQYEQFF
TRBV20-1,few,TRBJ2-3,TRBD2,TGCAGTACCAGGGGACTAGCGGGAGGGAGCACAGATACGCAGTATTTT,CSTRGLAGGSTDTQYF
TRBV29-1,-,TRBJ2-7,-,TGCAGCGTCAAGGGGGGGAGAAGGAGCTCCTACGAGCAGTACTTC,CSVKGGRRSSYEQYF
TRBV9,few,TRBJ2-1,-,TGTGCCAGCAGCTCAAAAGGCAGCGGTTATTACAATGAGCAGTTCTTC,CASSSKGSGYYNEQFF
TRBV7-8,-,TRBJ2-1,TRBD1,TGTGCCAGCAGCCCACAATCTGGTGCCGGGACAGGGAGTAATGAGCAGTTCTTC,CASSPQSGAGTGSNEQFF
TRBV3-1,few,TRBJ2-2,TRBD2,TGTGCCAGCAGCCAATATGGGACTAGCGGGGGGACCGGGGAGCTGTTTTTT,CASSQYGTSGGTGELFF
TRBV5-1,-,TRBJ2-5,-,TGCGCCAGCAGCCAACCGGGGGAAGAGACCCAGTACTTC,CASSQPGEETQYF
TRBV28,-,TRBJ2-5,-,TGTGCCAGCAATCCCGGGGGAAAAGGGGACCAGTACTTC,CASNPGGKGDQYF
TRBV2,few,TRBJ1-5,-,TGTGCCAGCCAGGCGACAAGCGGCAATCAGCCCCAGCATTTT,CASQATSGNQPQHF
TRBV7-9,few,TRBJ2-4,-,TGTGCCAGCAGCTTAGATCTTAGGTACTCTGGGATTCAGTACTTC,CASSLDLRYSGIQYF
TRBV10-3,-,TRBJ2-1,-,TGTGCCATCAGTGAGCGGGAGCGCGGTGAGCAGTTCTTC,CAISERERGEQFF